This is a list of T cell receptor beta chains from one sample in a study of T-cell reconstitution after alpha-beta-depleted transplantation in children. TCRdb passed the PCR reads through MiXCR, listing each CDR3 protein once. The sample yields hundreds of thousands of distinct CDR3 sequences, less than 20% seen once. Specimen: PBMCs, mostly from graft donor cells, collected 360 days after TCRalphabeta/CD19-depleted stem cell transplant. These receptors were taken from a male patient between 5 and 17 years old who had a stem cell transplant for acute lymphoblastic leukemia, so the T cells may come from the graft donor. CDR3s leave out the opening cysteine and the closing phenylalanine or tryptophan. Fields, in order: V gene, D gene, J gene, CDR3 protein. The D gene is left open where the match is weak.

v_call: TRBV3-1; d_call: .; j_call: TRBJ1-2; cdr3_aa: ASSPTGPFYGYT
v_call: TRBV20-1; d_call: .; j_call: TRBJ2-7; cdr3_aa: SARRDLGGAYEQY
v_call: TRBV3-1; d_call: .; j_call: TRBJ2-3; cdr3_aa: ASSALSTDTQY
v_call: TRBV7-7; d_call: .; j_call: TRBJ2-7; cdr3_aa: ASSPFPRGSSYEQY
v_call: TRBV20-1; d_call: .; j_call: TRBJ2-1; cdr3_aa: SARVNSYNEQF
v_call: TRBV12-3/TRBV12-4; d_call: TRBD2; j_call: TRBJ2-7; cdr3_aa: ASSPVAGGHEQY
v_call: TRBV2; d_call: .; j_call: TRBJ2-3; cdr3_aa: ASSRQGLTADTQY
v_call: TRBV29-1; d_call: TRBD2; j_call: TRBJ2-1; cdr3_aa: SVEEVYGLRREFYNEQF
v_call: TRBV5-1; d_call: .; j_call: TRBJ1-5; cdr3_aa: ASSLGDGRGQPQH
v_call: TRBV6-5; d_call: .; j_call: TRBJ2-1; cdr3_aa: ASSTGQSSYNEQF
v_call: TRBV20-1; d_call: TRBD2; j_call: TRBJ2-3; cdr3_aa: SASGLWASTQY
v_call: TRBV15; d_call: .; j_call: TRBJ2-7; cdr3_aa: ATSRVAPGERAPSSYEQY
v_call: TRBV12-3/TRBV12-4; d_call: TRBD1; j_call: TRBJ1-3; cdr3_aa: ASSPDRASGNTTY
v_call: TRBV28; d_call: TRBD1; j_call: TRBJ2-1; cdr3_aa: ASSLVRGYNEQF
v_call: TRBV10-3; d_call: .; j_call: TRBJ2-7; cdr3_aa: AIGDTYEQY
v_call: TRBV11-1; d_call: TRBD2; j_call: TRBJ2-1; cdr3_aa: ASSPPGLAGEMYNEQF
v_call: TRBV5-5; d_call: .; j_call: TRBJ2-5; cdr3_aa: ASSLTILPGTQY
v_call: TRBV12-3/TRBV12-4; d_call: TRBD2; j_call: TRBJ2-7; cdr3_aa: ASSWGTSGHLYEQY
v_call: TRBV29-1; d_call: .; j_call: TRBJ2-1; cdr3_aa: SVVGGGYNEQF
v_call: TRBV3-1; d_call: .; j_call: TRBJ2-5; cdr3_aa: ASSQATRDEYQETQY
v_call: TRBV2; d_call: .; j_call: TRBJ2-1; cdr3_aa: ASSPIGGASYNEQF
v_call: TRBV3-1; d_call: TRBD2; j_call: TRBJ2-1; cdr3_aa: ASNPREGPYNEQF
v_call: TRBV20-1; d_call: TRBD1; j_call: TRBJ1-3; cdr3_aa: SARERRQGYLLSGNTIY
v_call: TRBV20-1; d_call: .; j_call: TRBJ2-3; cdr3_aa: SALLGADTQY
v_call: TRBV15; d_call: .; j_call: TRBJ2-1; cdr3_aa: ATSRAAGGHNEQF
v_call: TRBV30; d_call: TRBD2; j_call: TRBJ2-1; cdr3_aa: AWSYLAGGNEQF
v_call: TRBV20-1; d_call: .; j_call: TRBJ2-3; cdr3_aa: SARGEGGHTDTQY
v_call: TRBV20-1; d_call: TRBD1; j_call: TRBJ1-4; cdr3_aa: SARAFRGFISNHEKLF
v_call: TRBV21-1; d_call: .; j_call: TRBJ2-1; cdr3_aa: ASSLTPTPLYSYNEQF
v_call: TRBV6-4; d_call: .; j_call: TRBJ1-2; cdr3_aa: ASSPESFLYGYT
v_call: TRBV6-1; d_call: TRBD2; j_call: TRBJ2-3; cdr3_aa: AIRLAGGQDTQY
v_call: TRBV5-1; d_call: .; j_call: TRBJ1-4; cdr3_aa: ASSLLGTTNEKLF
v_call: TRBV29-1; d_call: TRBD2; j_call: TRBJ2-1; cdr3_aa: SVRLTSGSPYNEQF
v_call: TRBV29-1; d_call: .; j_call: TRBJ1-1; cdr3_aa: SVMDTGSSNTEAF
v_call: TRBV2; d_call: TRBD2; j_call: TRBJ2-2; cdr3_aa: ATGQTGTRAGELF
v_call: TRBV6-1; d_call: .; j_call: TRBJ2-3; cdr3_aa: ASSEARWTRTDTDTQY
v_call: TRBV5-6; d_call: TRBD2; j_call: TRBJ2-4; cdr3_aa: ASSRGLALALAKNIQY
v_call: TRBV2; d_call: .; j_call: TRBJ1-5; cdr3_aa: ASVGAQGREH
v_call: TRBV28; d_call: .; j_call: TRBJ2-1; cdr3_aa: ASRTQVLSNEQF
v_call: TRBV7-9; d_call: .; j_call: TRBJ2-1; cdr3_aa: ASSLPDEQF
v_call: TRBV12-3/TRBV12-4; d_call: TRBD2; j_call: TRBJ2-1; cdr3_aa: ASSLVTSGRYNEQF
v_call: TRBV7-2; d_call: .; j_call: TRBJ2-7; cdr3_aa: ASSLDSRGNEQY
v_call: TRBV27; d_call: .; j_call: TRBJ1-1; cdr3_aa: ASSLLGGENTEAF
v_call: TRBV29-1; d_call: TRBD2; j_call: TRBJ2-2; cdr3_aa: SVEGLAENTGELF
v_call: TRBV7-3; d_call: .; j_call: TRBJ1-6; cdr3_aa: ASSSGQLNSPLH
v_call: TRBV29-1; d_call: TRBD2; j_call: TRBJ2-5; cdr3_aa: SVCGRLQETQY
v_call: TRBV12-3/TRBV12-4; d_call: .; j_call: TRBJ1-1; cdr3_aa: ASSLGVAGVGTEAF
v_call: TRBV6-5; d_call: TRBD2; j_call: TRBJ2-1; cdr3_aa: ASSYLRTSGTNEQF
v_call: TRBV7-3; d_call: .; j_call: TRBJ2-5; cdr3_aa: AIGQGLNYQETQY
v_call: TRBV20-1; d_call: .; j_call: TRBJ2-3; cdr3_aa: SARKGASTDTQY
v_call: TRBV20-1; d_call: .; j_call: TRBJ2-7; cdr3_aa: SADTIERGSYEQY
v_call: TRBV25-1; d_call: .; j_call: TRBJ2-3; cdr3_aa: ASSLTTPGTDTQY
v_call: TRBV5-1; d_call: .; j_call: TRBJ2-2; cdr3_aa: ASSSGHTGELF
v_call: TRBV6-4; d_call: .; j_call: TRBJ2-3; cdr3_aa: ASSEAAGTRTDTQY